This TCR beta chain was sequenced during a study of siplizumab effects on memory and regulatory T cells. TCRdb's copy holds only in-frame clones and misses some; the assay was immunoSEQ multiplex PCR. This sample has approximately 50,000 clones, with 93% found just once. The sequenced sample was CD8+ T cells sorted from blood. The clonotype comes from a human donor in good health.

The chain's CDR3 is CASSVGTGDTYGYTF. Written as DNA, the CDR3 is TGTGCCAGCAGCGTAGGGACAGGAGATACCTATGGCTACACCTTC. This chain uses TRBV9 with TRBJ1-2, with 7 bases lining up with TRBD1. Germline-derived CDR1 and CDR2 are SGDLS and YYNGEE. This CDR3 contains 15 residues. With 0 bases clipped from V and 4 bases from J, the junction kept 6 bases outside the gene matches.